Below are 9 T cell receptor beta chains sequenced from a single sample in a study of cytomegalovirus exposure and HLA in healthy donors. Measured with immunoSEQ multiplex PCR; TCRdb has only the in-frame clones, and not every one. The table has approximately 280,000 clones, 65% to 90% seen once. The material sequenced was PBMCs. Receptor source: a woman aged 18 to 35 in good health and CMV-seronegative.

The V and J genes are TRBV28 and TRBJ2-2; no clear D gene. Trimming left V 7 bases short and J 4 bases short, with 16 bases between. CDR1 and CDR2 (germline): MDHEN, SYDVKM. This CDR3 has 15 residues. The CDR3 here is CASNVLTGFTGELFF. The CDR3 DNA is TGTGCCAGCAACGTCCTCACGGGTTTCACCGGGGAGCTGTTTTTT.

The rearrangement links TRBV11-3 to TRBJ2-5, with D maybe TRBD1 (5 bases). The CDR3 is 13 amino acids. V shed 6 bases and J shed 1 base, with 9 bases lying between them. Germline CDR1 and CDR2: SGHNT and YENEEA. The CDR3 reads CASSWTFQETQYF. The CDR3 nucleotides read TGTGCCAGCAGTTGGACATTCCAAGAGACCCAGTACTTC.

The chain couples TRBV7-6 to TRBJ2-3; 10 bases align to TRBD2. The germline V gene encodes CDR1 SGHVS and CDR2 FNYEAQ. This CDR3 region has 16 residues. V lost 2 bases, J lost 7 bases, and 9 bases stayed unmatched. Here the CDR3 DNA reads TGTGCCAGCAGCTTATTGAAGCGGGGGGGCGTCAATACGCAGTATTTT. This encodes CASSLLKRGGVNTQYF.

In DNA form, the CDR3 reads TGTGCCTGGAGTGGGGGCCAAGGGCGACTGGGTAATTCACCCCTCCACTTT. Translation: CAWSGGQGRLGNSPLHF. The chain employs TRBV30 and TRBJ1-6, with a weak D call TRBD1 (5 bases). V was pared by 1 base and J by 6 bases, with 19 bases between. The germline CDR1 and CDR2 sequences are GTSNPN and SVGIG (reference sequence). The CDR3 length is 17 residues.

The chain has TRBV5-1 and TRBJ2-7, with 8 bases aligning to TRBD1. The trim removed 4 bases at V and 4 bases at J, leaving 7 bases unmatched. The CDR3 loop spans 14 amino acids. CDR1 is SGHRS, CDR2 YFSETQ, per germline. CDR3 nucleotide sequence: TGCGCCAGCAGCCAGGGGACAGGAGGGTACGAGCAGTACTTC. It specifies CASSQGTGGYEQYF.

V gene TRBV9 combines with J gene TRBJ2-7; D possibly corresponds to TRBD1 (6 bases). The germline gives CDR1 SGDLS, CDR2 YYNGEE. V was clipped by 3 bases and J by 5 bases, with 21 bases between them. This CDR3 is built from 16 residues. CDR3 nucleotide sequence: TGTGCCAGCAGCGCCTTTACAGGGAACCAGAAGAACGAGCAGTACTTC. Its translation: CASSAFTGNQKNEQYF.

The J gene is TRBJ2-7, the V gene TRBV6-1; a weak D match, TRBD1 (5 bases). This CDR3 is built from 15 residues. CDR1 and CDR2 from the germline V gene are MNHNS and SASEGT. V lost 2 bases and J lost 3, with 14 bases in between. The CDR3 DNA reads TGTGCCAGCAGTGAAACGCCGGACAACAACTACGAGCAGTACTTC. It specifies CASSETPDNNYEQYF.

This sequence joins TRBV27 and TRBJ2-7; weak D call: TRBD2 (6 bases). Germline CDR1 reads MNHEY; CDR2 reads SMNVEV (reference sequence). The V gene lost 5 bases and the J gene lost 7 bases, with 18 bases spanning the gap. The CDR3 is made up of 14 amino acids. The CDR3 sequence is CASSTPRDSREQYF. In DNA form, the CDR3 reads TGTGCCAGCAGTACCCCAAGGGACTCTCGGGAGCAGTACTTC.

This clone appeared a single time. The chain has TRBV18 and TRBJ2-7, with D unclear. The CDR3 loop spans 13 amino acids. The V and J ends lost 3 bases and 3 bases respectively, with 9 bases between them. Germline CDR1 and CDR2: KGHSH and LQKENI. Here the CDR3 DNA reads TGTGCCAGCTCACCCACAGAGTTCTACGAGCAGTACTTC. This translates into CASSPTEFYEQYF.